The 21 T cell receptor beta chains listed next were all sequenced from one sample in a study of blood T cell repertoires in COVID-19. Libraries were prepared by immunoSEQ multiplex PCR; TCRdb keeps only in-frame clonotypes and omits some of them. Here the sample spans 30,000 to 40,000 clones, 90% to 95% being singletons. Source material: peripheral blood. The receptors originated from a male donor with active COVID-19.

The chain carries TRBV6-1 and TRBJ1-1; possibly TRBD1 for D (6 bases). Germline values: CDR1 MNHNS, CDR2 SASEGT. The CDR3 extends over 18 amino acids. The germline V and J ends were trimmed by 4 bases and 9 bases, with 30 bases remaining between them. CDR3 in amino acids: CASSALEGVWGLGEKAFF. DNA of the CDR3: TGTGCCAGCAGTGCCCTTGAAGGTGTTTGGGGGCTAGGAGAGAAAGCTTTCTTT.

The rearrangement uses TRBV9 and TRBJ2-3, with TRBD2 matching over 8 bases. The CDR3 totals 16 residues. Germline loops: CDR1 SGDLS, CDR2 YYNGEE. J gave up 2 bases and V 0 bases, and 5 bases lay outside the gene matches. The CDR3 region is CASSVDQAGATDTQYF. CDR3 coding DNA: TGTGCCAGCAGCGTAGATCAAGCGGGGGCCACAGATACGCAGTATTTT.

This clone was found once. The chain employs TRBV6-2 or TRBV6-3 and TRBJ1-1; tentative D call: TRBD1 (5 bases). Germline V gene sequence: CDR1 MNHEY, CDR2 SVGEGT. Trimming left V 2 bases short and J 1 base short, with 14 bases between. This CDR3 has 16 amino acids. The CDR3 spells CASSYHRRTGNTEAFF. CDR3 in DNA: TGTGCCAGCAGTTACCATCGGCGAACAGGGAACACTGAAGCTTTCTTT.

The rearrangement joins TRBV19 to TRBJ1-1; the match to TRBD1 covers 9 bases. In germline, CDR1 is LNHDA, CDR2 SQIVND (reference sequence). V dropped 4 bases and J dropped 1; count of bases not matched to a gene: 10. CDR3 length equals 17 residues. CDR3 sequence: CASSRPLQGATNTEAFF. The CDR3 bases are TGTGCCAGTAGTAGACCCCTACAGGGGGCCACGAACACTGAAGCTTTCTTT.

The V gene is TRBV19, the J gene TRBJ2-1, with a weak D call TRBD1 (6 bases). V was shortened by 6 bases and J by 5 bases, with 20 bases between the two germline ends. CDR1 is LNHDA and CDR2 is SQIVND in the germline V gene (reference sequence). The CDR3 has 16 amino acids. CDR3 DNA sequence: TGTGCCAGTAGCGCTAAGAGGGGGAATGGGGACAATGAGCAGTTCTTC. This sequence encodes CASSAKRGNGDNEQFF.

The chain uses TRBV3-1 (or the pseudogene TRBV3-2) and TRBJ1-1; D unclear. Germline V lookup: CDR1 LGHDT, CDR2 YNNKEL (reference sequence). CDR3 length equals 14 residues. V lost 3 bases, J lost 4 bases, and 12 bases lay in between. CDR3 sequence reads: CASSHRGWATEAFF. CDR3 DNA sequence: TGTGCCAGCAGCCACCGCGGGTGGGCCACTGAAGCTTTCTTT.

The J gene is TRBJ1-2, the V gene TRBV7-9; 7 bases map to TRBD1. Per the germline V gene, CDR1 is SEHNR and CDR2 is FQNEAQ (reference sequence). The CDR3 has 16 amino acids. V dropped 4 bases and J dropped 4; count of bases not matched to a gene: 12. The CDR3 DNA sequence: TGTGCCAGCAGCTACCTTGGGGGTCAGGGGGGCTATGGCTACACCTTC. It encodes CASSYLGGQGGYGYTF.

The chain uses TRBV7-2 and TRBJ1-1; D is unresolved. V was trimmed by 1 base and J by 1 base, leaving 7 bases between them. Germline assignment: CDR1 SGHTA and CDR2 FQGNSA. The CDR3 has 14 amino acids. In DNA, the CDR3 is TGTGCCAGCAGCTTAGGTTCCAGGAACACTGAAGCTTTCTTT. It codes for CASSLGSRNTEAFF.

The chain recombines TRBV3-1 (or the pseudogene TRBV3-2) with TRBJ1-2; TRBD1 aligns across 7 bases. The CDR3 has 14 residues. CDR1 is LGHDT, CDR2 YNNKEL, per germline (reference sequence). The J segment lost 3 bases and the V segment lost 4 bases, leaving 5 bases of the junction unmatched. This CDR3 reads CASSPWTGDYGYTF. CDR3 in DNA: TGTGCCAGCAGCCCTTGGACAGGAGACTATGGCTACACCTTC.

The chain joins TRBV7-9 to TRBJ2-4, with TRBD2 matching 9 bases. J was trimmed by 15 bases and V by 3 bases; bases with no gene match: 9. The CDR3 is made up of 13 amino acids. The germline gives CDR1 SEHNR, CDR2 FQNEAQ (reference sequence). Written as DNA, the CDR3 is TGTGCCAGCAGCTTCCCGGGACTAGCCGCATGGTACTTC. It yields the protein CASSFPGLAAWYF.

The gene calls are TRBV6-4 and TRBJ2-7; D ambiguous. The CDR3 totals 16 residues. Germline V gene sequence: CDR1 MRHNA, CDR2 SNTAGT. Trimming shortened V by 2 bases and J by 0 bases, and 14 bases separated the two germline ends. The CDR3 DNA reads TGTGCCAGCAGTGACCCACGCAACCGGAGCTCCTACGAGCAGTACTTC. Protein: CASSDPRNRSSYEQYF.

Only one count was recorded for this clone. The chain links TRBV6-2 or TRBV6-3 to TRBJ2-4; D unresolved. Trimming removed 5 bases from V and 0 bases from J, with 14 bases in between. The germline gives CDR1 MNHEY, CDR2 SVGEGT. This CDR3 comprises 16 residues. The CDR3 DNA reads as TGTGCCAGCAGTCAAGCAGGTTTACTAGCCAAAAACATTCAGTACTTC. Amino acid sequence: CASSQAGLLAKNIQYF.

The chain recombines TRBV7-8 with TRBJ1-3; D may be TRBD1 (5 bases). Germline V CDR1 and CDR2: SGHVS, FQNEAQ. This CDR3 is built from 15 residues. V dropped 1 base and J dropped 4 bases, with 11 bases sitting between them. The CDR3 loop is CASSLGLGGGNTIYF. CDR3 coding DNA: TGTGCCAGCAGCTTAGGTCTGGGGGGAGGAAACACCATATATTTT.

This clone was detected only a few times. This chain joins TRBV14 and TRBJ1-1; the D gene is possibly TRBD1 (6 bases). Germline values: CDR1 SGHDN, CDR2 FVKESK. This CDR3 has 15 residues. V was cut by 4 bases and J by 1 base, with 13 bases left in between. DNA of the CDR3: TGTGCCAGCAGCCCCATCTCGACAGGGAACACTGAAGCTTTCTTT. Its translation is CASSPISTGNTEAFF.

The sample holds one count of this clone. The chain is built from TRBV3-1 (or the pseudogene TRBV3-2) and TRBJ2-5; TRBD2 aligns across 8 bases. V shed 11 bases, J shed 7 bases, and the junction held 18 bases outside the gene matches. Germline CDR1 reads LGHDT; CDR2 reads YNNKEL (reference sequence). The CDR3 is made up of 15 amino acids. The CDR3 DNA follows: TGTGCCCGCACCCTCACGGCGGGGGGCGGGGGGACCCAGTACTTC. Translation: CARTLTAGGGGTQYF.

The chain combines TRBV6-5 with TRBJ2-2, with D perhaps matching TRBD1 (6 bases). Trimming took off 6 bases at V and 0 bases at J, with 8 bases between the two ends. From germline, CDR1 is MNHEY and CDR2 SVGAGI. The CDR3 contains 14 residues. The CDR3 here is CASSRTANTGELFF. CDR3 DNA: TGTGCCAGCAGCAGGACAGCGAACACCGGGGAGCTGTTTTTT.

The table lists this clone with a count of one. The junction and the germline gene differ at one end; a read error may be behind it. The chain recombines TRBV11-3 with TRBJ1-1, with 7 bases fitting TRBD1. The length of the CDR3 is 13 residues. Germline V gene lookup returns CDR1 SGHNT and CDR2 YENEEA. CDR3 loop: CASIDRVNTEAFF. The CDR3 coding sequence is TGTGCCAGCATCGACAGGGTGAATACTGAAGCTTTCTTT.

This clone has just one count. The chain recombines TRBV7-2 with TRBJ1-1, with a possible D match to TRBD1 (6 bases). With 1 base removed from V and 4 bases from J, the gap between germline ends came to 13 bases. The germline gives CDR1 SGHTA, CDR2 FQGNSA. The CDR3 has 15 residues. CDR3 residues: CASSLGQARSTEAFF. The CDR3 bases are TGTGCCAGCAGCTTAGGACAGGCTCGGAGCACTGAAGCTTTCTTT.

In this sample, this clone turned up once. V gene TRBV6-5 combines with J gene TRBJ1-5; TRBD1 agrees at 10 bases. This CDR3 is built from 13 residues. V shed 5 bases and J 6 bases; nucleotides not matched to a gene: 1. Per germline, CDR1 MNHEY and CDR2 SVGAGI. The CDR3 loop reads CASSRDRGQPQHF. The CDR3, as DNA: TGTGCCAGCAGTCGGGACAGGGGTCAGCCCCAGCATTTT.

The chain carries TRBV14 and TRBJ1-1; no clear D. Trimming took 0 bases from V and 11 from J, leaving 13 bases between them. Germline CDR1 is SGHDN and CDR2 is FVKESK. The CDR3 consists of 13 residues. The CDR3 region is CASSQEVRVAAFF. CDR3 DNA sequence: TGTGCCAGCAGCCAAGAGGTACGGGTGGCTGCTTTCTTT.

The chain combines TRBV9 with TRBJ2-3, with 7 bases fitting TRBD1. This CDR3 comprises 15 residues. V dropped 4 bases and J dropped 0; count of bases not matched to a gene: 5. Germline CDR1 reads SGDLS; CDR2 reads YYNGEE. The CDR3 loop reads CASSLSGQSTDTQYF. The CDR3 DNA reads as TGTGCCAGCAGCTTATCGGGACAGAGCACAGATACGCAGTATTTT.